These 18 T cell receptor beta chains originate from one sample sequenced in a study of control samples from healthy donors and cancer patients. Sequencing used immunoSEQ multiplex PCR; TCRdb keeps in-frame clones, though not all of them. The data contain some 150,000 clones, 75% to 90% of them seen just once; the ten biggest clones take up around 4.6%. Material: blood. The receptor source for this set is a man younger than 40 in good health.

This clone was seen repeatedly, ten times or more. This chain uses TRBV4-2 with TRBJ2-2, with 14 bases aligning to TRBD2. The J segment lost 6 bases and the V segment lost 0 bases, leaving 0 bases of the junction unmatched. This CDR3 has 16 amino acids. Germline-derived CDR1 and CDR2 are LGHNA and YNFKEQ. CDR3 sequence reads: CASSQETSGGAGELFF. For the CDR3, the DNA is TGTGCCAGCAGCCAAGAGACTAGCGGGGGGGCCGGGGAGCTGTTTTTT.

The count of this clone is one. The chain combines TRBV11-2 with TRBJ1-6; TRBD1 matches at 9 bases. The CDR3 is 18 residues long. Germline V lookup: CDR1 SGHAT, CDR2 FQNNGV. The J segment lost 3 bases and the V segment lost 5 bases, leaving 11 bases of the junction unmatched. The CDR3 spells CASSGGDRVHFYNSPLHF. The CDR3 DNA follows: TGTGCCAGCAGCGGGGGGGACAGGGTGCATTTCTATAATTCACCCCTCCACTTT. Together with reference TRBV11-2 and TRBJ1-6, the CDR3 gives the full variable domain: EAGVAQSPRYKIIEKRQSVAFWCNPISGHATLYWYQQILGQGPKLLIQFQNNGVVDDSQLPKDRFSAERLKGVDSTLKIQPAKLEDSAVYLCASSGGDRVHFYNSPLHFGNGTRLTVT.

This clone was seen once. The V and J genes are TRBV7-3 and TRBJ2-3; 10 bases align to TRBD2. Trimming at V came to 5 bases and at J to 5 bases, leaving 7 bases not matched to a gene. This CDR3 is 15 amino acids long. CDR1 is SGHTA, CDR2 FQGTGA, per germline. The CDR3 nucleotides are TGTGCCAGCAGCCAGAGCGGGGGGGCCTTAGATACGCAGTATTTT. It yields the protein CASSQSGGALDTQYF.

The chain has TRBV24-1 and TRBJ2-3; D is unclear. CDR1 is KGHDR, CDR2 SFDVKD, per germline. The germline V and J ends were trimmed by 3 bases and 3 bases, with 9 bases remaining between them. The CDR3 length is 14 residues. DNA of the CDR3: TGTGCCACCAGTGATCGGGTAATAACAGATACGCAGTATTTT. Protein product: CATSDRVITDTQYF.

The V call is TRBV14, the J call TRBJ2-5; D is uncertain. This CDR3 is built from 11 residues. The germline V gene encodes CDR1 SGHDN and CDR2 FVKESK. Trimming removed 4 bases at V and 2 bases at J, with 2 bases between. The chain's CDR3 is CASSRQETQYF. The DNA for the CDR3 is TGTGCCAGCAGCCGACAAGAGACCCAGTACTTC. Supplemented by reference TRBV14 and TRBJ2-5, the full variable domain reads EAGVTQFPSHSVIEKGQTVTLRCDPISGHDNLYWYRRVMGKEIKFLLHFVKESKQDESGMPNNRFLAERTGGTYSTLKVQPAELEDSGVYFCASSRQETQYFGPGTRLLVL.

The chain couples TRBV5-4 to TRBJ2-7, with 8 bases fitting TRBD1. J was trimmed by 6 bases and V by 4 bases; bases with no gene match: 6. The CDR3 runs 13 residues. Germline CDR1 SGHNT, CDR2 YYREEE (reference sequence). The CDR3, as DNA: TGTGCCAGCAGCGCGGACAGGGCGGGCGAGCAGTACTTC. Translating it yields CASSADRAGEQYF.

V is TRBV5-4 and J is TRBJ2-3; D is unclear. The CDR3 consists of 13 residues. Germline V CDR1 and CDR2: SGHNT, YYREEE (reference sequence). Deletions cut 4 bases from V and 4 bases from J, with 10 bases between. The CDR3 region is CASSGQRADTQYF. The DNA of the CDR3 is TGTGCCAGCAGCGGGCAGAGAGCAGATACGCAGTATTTT.

V gene TRBV5-4 combines with J gene TRBJ2-3, with TRBD2 matching 11 bases. Trimming at V came to 9 bases and at J to 1 base, leaving 10 bases not matched to a gene. Germline loops: CDR1 SGHNT, CDR2 YYREEE (reference sequence). The CDR3 spans 16 residues. In DNA, the CDR3 is TGTGCCACCGGAAGGCTAGCGGGAGGACGCACAGATACGCAGTATTTT. It yields the protein CATGRLAGGRTDTQYF.

The genes are TRBV30 and TRBJ1-5, with 9 bases identical to TRBD1. The length of the CDR3 is 14 residues. Germline CDR1 GTSNPN, CDR2 SVGIG (reference sequence). The ends lost 1 base at V and 3 bases at J; junction bases unmatched: 1. The CDR3 sequence is CAWSGTGANQPQHF. The CDR3 coding sequence is TGTGCCTGGAGTGGGACAGGGGCCAATCAGCCCCAGCATTTT.

The rearrangement uses TRBV19 and TRBJ2-3; D is possibly TRBD1 or TRBD2 (5 bases each). This CDR3 contains 19 residues. Germline CDR1 is LNHDA and CDR2 is SQIVND (reference sequence). V gave up 1 base and J gave up 0 bases, with 20 bases separating them. Written as DNA, the CDR3 is TGTGCCAGTAGTATAGTTGTTTCCAGGGACGATGCTAGCACAGATACGCAGTATTTT. Amino acid sequence: CASSIVVSRDDASTDTQYF.

This clone has more than one count but fewer than ten. This chain links TRBV29-1 with TRBJ2-1; D is perhaps TRBD2 (6 bases). Per the germline V gene, CDR1 is SQVTM and CDR2 is ANQGSEA. Trimming took 4 bases from V and 6 from J, leaving 16 bases between them. The CDR3 has 14 residues. CDR3 DNA: TGCAGCGTTGTGGGGACTGGCGGGTTCAATGAGCAGTTCTTC. Its translation is CSVVGTGGFNEQFF.

The chain joins TRBV6-2 or TRBV6-3 to TRBJ2-1, with 8 bases identical to TRBD1. J gave up 10 bases and V 5 bases, and 16 bases lay outside the gene matches. Germline V gives CDR1 MNHEY, CDR2 SVGEGT. CDR3 length: 16 residues. CDR3 residues: CASSPYPGTGRPEQFF. The CDR3 nucleotides read TGTGCCAGCAGTCCGTATCCCGGGACAGGCCGACCGGAGCAGTTCTTC.

The chain links TRBV15 to TRBJ2-7, with 9 bases that match TRBD2. Germline trimming cut 4 bases from V and 6 bases from J; bases unmatched to any gene: 10. This CDR3 spans 15 amino acids. The germline CDR1 and CDR2 sequences are LNHNV and YYDKDF (reference sequence). The DNA for the CDR3 is TGTGCCACCAGCAAGCCCCATAGCGGGAGTGGCGAGCAGTACTTC. Translating it yields CATSKPHSGSGEQYF.

V is TRBV21-1 and J is TRBJ1-1; TRBD1 reflects the table's D call only, with no check against the DNA. TRBV21-1 is a recognized pseudogene. The CDR3 totals 14 residues. The CDR3 nucleotides read TGTGCCAGCAGAAAGGGGACAGAGGGTACTGAAGCTTTCTTT. Amino acids: CASRKGTEGTEAFF.

The CDR3 bases are TGCGCCAGCAGCCAATTTGGGGGCCCCTCCGAGCAGTACTTC. This encodes CASSQFGGPSEQYF. The chain employs TRBV4-1 and TRBJ2-7; tentative D call: TRBD1 (6 bases). Trimming left V 2 bases short and J 6 bases short, with 14 bases between. The CDR3 contains 14 residues. Germline V lookup: CDR1 MGHRA, CDR2 YSYEKL.

Notes on this clone: A much larger clone differs by one base, so this may be a read error. This chain connects TRBV11-3 to TRBJ2-1; D remains ambiguous. Germline CDR1 and CDR2: SGHNT and YENEEA. Trimming removed 1 base at V and 5 bases at J, with 3 bases between. The CDR3 runs 12 residues. For the CDR3, the DNA is TGTGCCAGCAGCTTAGTCCACAATGAGCAGTTCTTC. This sequence encodes CASSLVHNEQFF.

This clone appeared a single time. This rearrangement joins TRBV11-2 to TRBJ1-3; no clear D gene. V was trimmed by 5 bases and J by 4 bases, leaving 6 bases between them. The CDR3 extends over 12 amino acids. The V gene's germline CDR1 is SGHAT and CDR2 FQNNGV. The CDR3 sequence is CASSLLGNTIYF. CDR3 nucleotides: TGTGCCAGCAGCCTCTTAGGAAACACCATATATTTT. The whole variable domain, filled in from reference TRBV11-2 and TRBJ1-3, reads EAGVAQSPRYKIIEKRQSVAFWCNPISGHATLYWYQQILGQGPKLLIQFQNNGVVDDSQLPKDRFSAERLKGVDSTLKIQPAKLEDSAVYLCASSLLGNTIYFGEGSWLTVV.

V is TRBV4-2 and J is TRBJ1-1, with TRBD1 matching over 11 bases. The length of the CDR3 is 15 residues. V gave up 4 bases and J gave up 3 bases; unmatched junction bases: 4. Germline CDR1 LGHNA, CDR2 YNFKEQ. CDR3 protein: CASSLLGQGDTEAFF. CDR3 coding DNA: TGTGCCAGCAGCCTCCTGGGACAGGGGGACACTGAAGCTTTCTTT.